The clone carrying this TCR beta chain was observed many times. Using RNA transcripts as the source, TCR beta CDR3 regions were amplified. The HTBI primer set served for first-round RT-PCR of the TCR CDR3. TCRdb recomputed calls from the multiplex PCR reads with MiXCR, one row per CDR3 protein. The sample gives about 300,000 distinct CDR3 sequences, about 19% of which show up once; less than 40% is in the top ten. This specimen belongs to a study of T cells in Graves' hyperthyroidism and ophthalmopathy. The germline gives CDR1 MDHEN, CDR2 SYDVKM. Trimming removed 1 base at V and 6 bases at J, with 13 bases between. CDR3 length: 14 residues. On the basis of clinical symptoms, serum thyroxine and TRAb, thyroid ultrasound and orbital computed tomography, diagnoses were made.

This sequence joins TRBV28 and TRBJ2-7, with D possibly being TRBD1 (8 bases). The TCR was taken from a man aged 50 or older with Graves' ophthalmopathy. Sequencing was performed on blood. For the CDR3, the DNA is TGTGCCAGCAGTTTATCCAACAGGGGGGGCGAGCAGTACTTC. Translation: CASSLSNRGGEQYF.